These 19 T cell receptor beta chains share one sample of origin, sequenced in a study of blood T cell repertoires in COVID-19 (dated by TCRdb to 2018 to 2020). Library method: the immunoSEQ multiplex PCR assay. Entries here come from immuneACCESS through TCRdb and include only in-frame sequences with V and J called. Some clones fail to appear in such tables; in the studies checked, an unresolved V gene covers under half of the shortfall, and the cause of the remainder is unknown. This sample has 200,000 or so clones in its table, and around four fifths of those were observed once. The top ten clonotypes cover 5.1% of the sample. What was sequenced was peripheral blood. The receptors were gathered from a woman aged 60-75 years who had recovered from COVID-19.

The rearrangement joins TRBV4-3 to TRBJ2-5; weak D call: TRBD2 (5 bases). This CDR3 is built from 15 residues. V lost 0 bases to trimming and J lost 4 bases, with 12 bases between them. Germline V gene sequence: CDR1 LGHNA, CDR2 YSLEER. CDR3 sequence (DNA): TGCGCCAGCAGCCAAGACAAACGGGGTCGAGAGACCCAGTACTTC. Translation gives CASSQDKRGRETQYF.

V usage is TRBV12-3 or TRBV12-4 and J usage is TRBJ1-5; no clear D. CDR3 length: 12 amino acids. V lost 5 bases and J 4 bases, leaving 6 bases between the germline ends. The CDR3: CASSTNNQPQHF. The DNA for the CDR3 is TGTGCCAGCAGTACTAATAATCAGCCCCAGCATTTT.

The rearrangement uses TRBV7-8 and TRBJ1-3; D not certain. Germline loops: CDR1 SGHVS, CDR2 FQNEAQ. CDR3 size: 13 residues. Deletions cut 8 bases from V and 5 bases from J, with 13 bases between. CDR3 residues: CASSTGGRNTIYF. In nucleotides, the CDR3 is TGTGCCAGCTCCACGGGAGGAAGAAACACCATATATTTT.

This rearrangement joins TRBV2 to TRBJ2-2; D gene unclear. This CDR3 has 14 amino acids. Germline V lookup: CDR1 SNHLY, CDR2 FYNNEI. V was clipped by 2 bases and J by 3 bases, with 7 bases between them. The CDR3 nucleotides are TGTGCCAGCAGTGAAATATCCGACACCGGGGAGCTGTTTTTT. Its translation is CASSEISDTGELFF. The full variable domain, with the rest looked up from reference TRBV2 and TRBJ2-2, is EPEVTQTPSHQVTQMGQEVILRCVPISNHLYFYWYRQILGQKVEFLVSFYNNEISEKSEIFDDQFSVERPDGSNFTLKIRSTKLEDSAMYFCASSEISDTGELFFGEGSRLTVL.

This chain uses TRBV5-4 with TRBJ1-2, with 9 nucleotides matching TRBD1. With V trimmed by 4 bases and J by 6 bases, 13 bases remained unmatched. The CDR3 extends over 16 amino acids. The germline V gene encodes CDR1 SGHNT and CDR2 YYREEE (reference sequence). The CDR3: CASSLPEEGQGNGYTF. The DNA of the CDR3 is TGTGCCAGCAGCCTACCTGAAGAGGGACAGGGCAATGGCTACACCTTC. The complete variable domain, with remaining parts taken from reference TRBV5-4 and TRBJ1-2, reads ETGVTQSPTHLIKTRGQQVTLRCSSQSGHNTVSWYQQALGQGPQFIFQYYREEENGRGNFPPRFSGLQFPNYSSELNVNALELDDSALYLCASSLPEEGQGNGYTFGSGTRLTVV.

Written as DNA, the CDR3 is TGTGCCTGGAATAGGGACACGAACACTGAAGCTTTCTTT. This gives the protein CAWNRDTNTEAFF. This chain uses TRBV30 with TRBJ1-1; D possibly corresponds to TRBD1 (6 bases). The V end was cut by 4 bases, the J end by 1 base, with 10 bases between. The CDR3 is 13 amino acids. Germline V gene lookup returns CDR1 GTSNPN and CDR2 SVGIG (reference sequence).

The gene calls are TRBV12-3 or TRBV12-4 and TRBJ1-1; 7 bases fit TRBD1. This CDR3 contains 12 residues. V was clipped by 6 bases and J by 6 bases; unmatched bases: 4. CDR3 residues: CASSRGGPEAFF. The CDR3 DNA reads TGTGCCAGCAGCCGAGGGGGCCCTGAAGCTTTCTTT.

The V and J genes are TRBV27 and TRBJ1-2, with D possibly matching TRBD1 (6 bases). Germline CDR1 MNHEY, CDR2 SMNVEV (reference sequence). The CDR3 has 15 amino acids. V lost 0 bases and J lost 7, with 15 bases in between. CDR3 coding DNA: TGTGCCAGCAGTTTATCGGGGGCAGGGCGACGTGGCTACACCTTC. This gives the protein CASSLSGAGRRGYTF.

This chain links TRBV2 with TRBJ2-1; possibly TRBD2 for D (6 bases). This CDR3 has 14 residues. The germline gives CDR1 SNHLY, CDR2 FYNNEI. V lost 7 bases and J 0 bases, leaving 10 bases between the germline ends. The CDR3 sequence: CASNAGSSYNEQFF. CDR3 nucleotide sequence: TGTGCCAGCAACGCGGGGAGCTCCTACAATGAGCAGTTCTTC.

This sequence joins TRBV25-1 and TRBJ2-7, with 9 bases lining up with TRBD2. Germline trimming cut 5 bases from V and 6 bases from J; bases unmatched to any gene: 11. Per the germline V gene, CDR1 is MGHDK and CDR2 is SYGVNS. The CDR3 extends over 15 amino acids. The CDR3: CASSQTGLALGEQYF. The CDR3 DNA is TGTGCCAGCAGTCAAACAGGACTAGCGCTGGGCGAGCAGTACTTC.

The rearrangement uses TRBV3-1 (or the pseudogene TRBV3-2) and TRBJ1-5; 7 bases fit TRBD1. This CDR3 comprises 15 residues. The junction had 9 bases not matched to a gene; V was cut back by 1 base and J by 9 bases. Germline CDR1 is LGHDT and CDR2 is YNNKEL (reference sequence). The CDR3 nucleotides are TGTGCCAGCAGCCAAGGCCCCGACAGGGCGCTGCCCCAGCATTTT. This codes for CASSQGPDRALPQHF.

This clone was found a few times. DNA of the CDR3: TGCGCCAGCAGCTTACACTACAGGGATCGCGAGCAGTACTTC. It is translated as CASSLHYRDREQYF. The chain joins TRBV5-1 to TRBJ2-7, with D tentatively TRBD1 (6 bases). This CDR3 spans 14 amino acids. Germline V CDR1 and CDR2: SGHRS, YFSETQ. V dropped 2 bases and J dropped 6 bases, with 15 bases sitting between them.

This rearrangement joins TRBV5-8 to TRBJ2-3, with D unclear. This CDR3 contains 11 residues. Trimming took 3 bases from V and 3 from J, leaving 2 bases between them. Germline loops: CDR1 SGHTS, CDR2 YDEGEE. The CDR3 coding sequence is TGTGCCAGCAGCTCGACAGATACGCAGTATTTT. Protein product: CASSSTDTQYF.

This rearrangement joins TRBV10-3 to TRBJ1-5; 8 positions agree with TRBD1. Germline V gives CDR1 ENHRY, CDR2 SYGVKD. With 7 bases clipped from V and 7 bases from J, the junction kept 9 bases outside the gene matches. The CDR3 has 14 residues. The CDR3 loop is CAIKGDRPDQPQHF. In nucleotides, the CDR3 is TGTGCCATCAAGGGGGACAGGCCAGACCAGCCCCAGCATTTT.

The chain is built from TRBV11-2 and TRBJ2-7; perhaps TRBD2 as D (5 bases). Between the trimmed V and J ends, which lost 0 bases and 2 bases, there was a span of 8 bases. In germline, CDR1 is SGHAT, CDR2 FQNNGV. The CDR3 extends over 14 amino acids. CDR3 loop: CASSLEVTTYEQYF. Here the CDR3 DNA reads TGTGCCAGCAGCTTAGAGGTGACTACCTACGAGCAGTACTTC.

The V gene is TRBV12-3 or TRBV12-4, the J gene TRBJ1-2, with a weak D call TRBD1 (5 bases). Trimming took 6 bases from V and 9 from J, leaving 14 bases between them. This CDR3 is 12 amino acids long. DNA for the CDR3: TGTGCCAGCAGCCTAGCGGGACGGCGCTACACCTTC. Protein product: CASSLAGRRYTF.

The rearrangement joins TRBV15 to TRBJ2-1, with a tentative D call TRBD1 (7 bases). The germline V and J ends were trimmed by 3 bases and 5 bases, with 23 bases remaining between them. The CDR3 is 18 amino acids. Germline CDR1 LNHNV, CDR2 YYDKDF (reference sequence). CDR3 sequence reads: CATSRVWVGQGGNNEQFF. The CDR3 coding sequence is TGTGCCACCAGCAGGGTGTGGGTCGGTCAGGGGGGCAACAATGAGCAGTTCTTC.

This clone was picked up a small number of times. The chain is built from TRBV7-9 and TRBJ1-2; no reliable D call. V lost 2 bases and J lost 0, with 10 bases in between. The germline CDR1 and CDR2 sequences are SEHNR and FQNEAQ (reference sequence). The CDR3 runs to 15 residues. The CDR3 here is CASSLLRSPNYGYTF. CDR3 in DNA: TGTGCCAGCAGCTTATTGAGGTCCCCTAACTATGGCTACACCTTC.

The V gene is TRBV10-3, the J gene TRBJ2-7, with 9 bases identical to TRBD1. The CDR3 is 14 amino acids. J was trimmed by 2 bases and V by 2 bases; bases with no gene match: 1. Germline V gene lookup returns CDR1 ENHRY and CDR2 SYGVKD. The chain's CDR3 is CAISEGQGTYEQYF. The CDR3 DNA reads TGTGCCATCAGTGAGGGACAGGGGACCTACGAGCAGTACTTC.